The present TCR beta chain was sequenced within a study of T cells in Graves' hyperthyroidism and ophthalmopathy. Whole-study findings and limits: Ophthalmopathy was distinguished from stable hyperthyroidism by 13 V-J signatures.

Remarks on this clonotype: Its antigen is not known.

The source material, RNA transcripts, was used to amplify TCR beta CDR3 regions. HTBI primers were employed in a first-round RT-PCR of the TCR CDR3. TCRdb analysed the multiplex PCR reads with MiXCR anew, one entry per CDR3 protein. The sample contains more than 550,000 distinct CDR3 sequences, just under 45% of which appear only once. The CDR3 has 16 amino acids. The ends lost 7 bases at V and 8 bases at J; junction bases unmatched: 15. Germline V gene sequence: CDR1 SEHNR, CDR2 FQNEAQ (reference sequence). Used for diagnoses were clinical symptoms, serum thyroxine and TRAb, thyroid ultrasound and orbital computed tomography.

The sequence was obtained from an adult man with Graves' disease, either hyperthyroidism or ophthalmopathy (not recorded which). The chain carries TRBV7-9 and TRBJ1-3; 9 bases are shared with TRBD1. The sample was peripheral blood or thyroid tissue (not recorded which). CDR3 amino acids: CASTVTGGQYGYTIYF. The DNA of the CDR3 is TGTGCCAGCACAGTAACAGGGGGCCAGTATGGCTACACCATATATTTT.